This T cell receptor beta chain is from a study of T-cell memory formation after mild COVID-19. cDNA libraries for TCR alpha and TCR beta, carrying sample barcodes and UMIs, came from 5'RACE with constant-segment primers. TCRdb analysed the 5' RACE reads with MiXCR anew, one entry per CDR3 protein. The sample has 250,000 to 350,000 distinct CDR3 sequences; under 20% are singletons. A few counts support this clonotype. Germline V gene data show CDR1 as DFQATT and CDR2 as SNEGSKA (reference sequence). Trimming took off 8 bases at V and 5 bases at J, with 15 bases between the two ends. This CDR3 region has 12 residues.

Sequenced: PBMCs or a T cell subset sorted from them (not recorded which). The receptor's source is a man between 18 and 29 years old who had mild COVID-19 (a few samples of this study predate the infection). Cell type and time point are not known. The chain recombines TRBV20-1 with TRBJ1-1, with a weak D call TRBD1 (6 bases). The CDR3 DNA follows: TGCAGTTCCAGGGAGGGGGGGACTGAAGCTTTCTTT. Translation: CSSREGGTEAFF.